The 24 T cell receptor beta chains in this list originate from one sample, sequenced in a study of CXCR3-negative and CXCR3-positive naive CD8 T cells. The authors prepared UMI-labeled TRB cDNA libraries by 5' RACE. TCRdb reprocessed the 5' RACE reads, with one entry per CDR3 protein and no DNA. This table lists 50,000 to 65,000 distinct CDR3 sequences. The sequencing sample was made of naive CXCR3- CD8+ T cells from blood. The sample's subset: CD45RO-CCR7+CD27+CD95- naive CD8+ T cells lacking CXCR3 (TNR3-). The receptors stem from a human donor in good health. Some clones in this sample may be carry-over from other donors' samples.

The gene calls are TRBV18 and TRBJ1-5; lacking DNA, the TRBD1 call made by TCRdb goes unchecked. The CDR3 length is 14 residues. The germline CDR1 and CDR2 sequences are KGHSH and LQKENI. CDR3 amino acids: CASSPEGLGQPQHF.

The rearrangement links TRBV12-3 or TRBV12-4 to TRBJ1-1. The CDR3 extends over 13 amino acids. The CDR3 region is CASSLGSERRALF.

CDR3: CASRRAGGGEQYF. The genes are TRBV12-3 or TRBV12-4 and TRBJ2-7; TCRdb returns TRBD1, unconfirmable since there is no DNA. The CDR3 is 13 amino acids.

This chain connects TRBV7-6 to TRBJ2-6; as DNA is missing, the TRBD1 call by TCRdb cannot be tested. This CDR3 comprises 21 residues. Per the germline V gene, CDR1 is SGHVS and CDR2 is FNYEAQ. CDR3 in amino acids: CASSLVEQGLLLNSGANVLTF.

According to its frequency, this clonotype is medium-sized. The rearrangement joins TRBV11-2 to TRBJ2-7. This CDR3 contains 12 residues. Germline lookup yields CDR1 SGHAT and CDR2 FQNNGV. The chain's CDR3 is CASSLVSYEQYF.

The V and J genes are TRBV7-9 and TRBJ2-3. The germline V gene has CDR1 SEHNR and CDR2 FQNEAQ (reference sequence). The CDR3 spans 14 residues. The CDR3 reads CASSLGLVKDTQYF.

The rearrangement links TRBV5-1 to TRBJ2-5; the D gene TCRdb calls, TRBD1, cannot be checked with no DNA. The CDR3 has 15 amino acids. Germline lookup yields CDR1 SGHRS and CDR2 YFSETQ. CDR3 sequence: CASSFQGIDQETQYF.

V and J are TRBV11-2 and TRBJ2-5. Looked up from germline, CDR1 is SGHAT and CDR2 is FQNNGV. CDR3 length equals 15 residues. CDR3 region: CASSLSTTYQETQYF.

V and J are TRBV5-1 and TRBJ2-1; TCRdb names TRBD2, which stays unverified in the absence of DNA. CDR3 size: 15 residues. Germline V CDR1 and CDR2: SGHRS, YFSETQ. The CDR3: CASSGSGSSYNEQFF.

V is TRBV4-3 and J is TRBJ2-7; the TCRdb D gene call, TRBD1, has no DNA to confirm it. The germline gives CDR1 LGHNA, CDR2 YSLEER. The CDR3 totals 15 residues. The CDR3 region is CASSQEGQGAYEQYF.

This chain links TRBV3-1 with TRBJ2-7. The CDR3 has 14 amino acids. Germline values: CDR1 LGHDT, CDR2 YNNKEL (reference sequence). The CDR3 reads CASSAIGRSYEQYF.

Here the CDR3 reads CASSLSFDSEQFF. The V and J genes are TRBV28 and TRBJ2-1. Germline CDR1 and CDR2: MDHEN and SYDVKM. The CDR3 sequence is 13 residues long.

J is TRBJ1-2 and V is TRBV10-3; TCRdb indicates TRBD1, and absent DNA this call remains unverified. Germline CDR1 and CDR2: ENHRY and SYGVKD. The CDR3 totals 15 residues. Here the CDR3 reads CAISDVGTEDYGYTF.

The V call is TRBV12-3 or TRBV12-4, the J call TRBJ2-5; TCRdb's D gene call, TRBD1, goes unchecked for lack of DNA. The CDR3 is 15 residues long. CDR3 sequence: CASSKTGGSGETLYF.

The chain carries TRBV28 and TRBJ2-5; TCRdb's D call, TRBD1, is unchecked because there is no DNA. CDR1 is MDHEN, CDR2 SYDVKM, per germline. This CDR3 region has 15 residues. CDR3 protein: CASTSGHRELETQYF.

The genes are TRBV28 and TRBJ2-7; TCRdb's D call, TRBD1, is unchecked because there is no DNA. The CDR3 covers 12 residues. From germline, CDR1 is MDHEN and CDR2 SYDVKM. The CDR3 sequence is CASSSTDYEQYF.

The chain carries TRBV9 and TRBJ1-6; TCRdb's D call of TRBD1 is untestable without DNA. The CDR3 totals 15 residues. CDR1 SGDLS and CDR2 YYNGEE come from the germline V gene. The CDR3 loop is CASSAWTGDNSPLHF. The whole variable domain, remainder taken from reference TRBV9 and TRBJ1-6, is DSGVTQTPKHLITATGQRVTLRCSPRSGDLSVYWYQQSLDQGLQFLIQYYNGEERAKGNILERFSAQQFPDLHSELNLSSLELGDSALYFCASSAWTGDNSPLHFGNGTRLTVT.

The chain links TRBV19 to TRBJ2-2; the TRBD2 assignment by TCRdb is unverifiable without DNA. The V gene's germline CDR1 is LNHDA and CDR2 SQIVND (reference sequence). CDR3 length: 17 amino acids. The CDR3 sequence is CASRGLAGISNTGELFF. Drawing the rest from reference TRBV19 and TRBJ2-2, the complete variable domain is DGGITQSPKYLFRKEGQNVTLSCEQNLNHDAMYWYRQDPGQGLRLIYYSQIVNDFQKGDIAEGYSVSREKKESFPLTVTSAQKNPTAFYLCASRGLAGISNTGELFFGEGSRLTVL.

The CDR3 region is CASSSGQGEQYF. This chain links TRBV9 with TRBJ2-7; TCRdb's D gene call, TRBD1, goes unchecked for lack of DNA. The CDR3 is 12 residues long. Germline values: CDR1 SGDLS, CDR2 YYNGEE.

The CDR3 region is CASSGGDKNIQYF. This rearrangement joins TRBV7-8 to TRBJ2-4. Germline CDR1 SGHVS, CDR2 FQNEAQ. This CDR3 region has 13 residues.

The chain carries TRBV4-3 and TRBJ2-3. Germline CDR1 reads LGHNA; CDR2 reads YSLEER. CDR3 length: 12 residues. This chain's CDR3 is CASSQYRDTQYF.

V and J are TRBV25-1 and TRBJ1-5. The CDR3 has 17 amino acids. Looked up from germline, CDR1 is MGHDK and CDR2 is SYGVNS. CDR3: CASSIKVGRYSNQPQHF.

Measured by frequency, this clonotype is medium-sized. This chain connects TRBV13 to TRBJ2-5. This CDR3 is built from 14 residues. Germline V gene data show CDR1 as PRHDT and CDR2 as FYEKMQ (reference sequence). CDR3 loop: CATNNNSLQETQYF.

This chain connects TRBV7-9 to TRBJ1-6. CDR3 size: 14 residues. The germline gives CDR1 SEHNR, CDR2 FQNEAQ (reference sequence). The CDR3 is CASSLARYNSPLHF.